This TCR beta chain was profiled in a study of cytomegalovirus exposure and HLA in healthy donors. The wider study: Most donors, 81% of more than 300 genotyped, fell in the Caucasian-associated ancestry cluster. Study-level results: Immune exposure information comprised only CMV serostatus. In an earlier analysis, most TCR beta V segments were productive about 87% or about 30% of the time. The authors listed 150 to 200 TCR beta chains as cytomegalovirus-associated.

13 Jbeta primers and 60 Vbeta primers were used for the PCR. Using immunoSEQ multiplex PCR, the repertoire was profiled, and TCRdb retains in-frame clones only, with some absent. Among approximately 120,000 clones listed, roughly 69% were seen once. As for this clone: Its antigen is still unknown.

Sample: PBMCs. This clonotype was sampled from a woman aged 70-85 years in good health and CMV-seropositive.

CDR3 loop: CASSPRGGAGNTIYF. The CDR3 DNA follows: TGTGCCAGCAGCCCCCGGGGGGGGGCTGGAAACACCATATATTTT. The genes are TRBV21-1 and TRBJ1-3. TRBV21-1 is a pseudogene locus. The CDR3 is 15 amino acids.